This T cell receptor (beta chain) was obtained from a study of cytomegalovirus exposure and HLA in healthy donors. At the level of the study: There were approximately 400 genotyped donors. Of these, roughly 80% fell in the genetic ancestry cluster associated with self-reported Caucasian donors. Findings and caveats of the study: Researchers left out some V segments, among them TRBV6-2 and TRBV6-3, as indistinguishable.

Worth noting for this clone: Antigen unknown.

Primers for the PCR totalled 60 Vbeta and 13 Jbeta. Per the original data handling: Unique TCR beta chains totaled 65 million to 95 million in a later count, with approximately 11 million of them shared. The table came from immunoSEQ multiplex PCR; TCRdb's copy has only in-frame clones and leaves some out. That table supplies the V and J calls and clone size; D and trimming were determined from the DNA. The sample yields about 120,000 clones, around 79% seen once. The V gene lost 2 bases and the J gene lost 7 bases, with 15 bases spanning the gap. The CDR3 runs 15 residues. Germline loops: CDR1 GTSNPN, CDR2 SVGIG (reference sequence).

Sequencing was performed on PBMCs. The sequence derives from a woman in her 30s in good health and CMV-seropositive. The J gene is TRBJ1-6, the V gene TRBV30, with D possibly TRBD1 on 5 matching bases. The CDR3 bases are TGTGCCTGGAGTTCCCTAGCCGGGGGGAATTCACCCCTCCACTTT. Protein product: CAWSSLAGGNSPLHF. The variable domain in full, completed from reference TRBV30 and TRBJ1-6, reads SQTIHQWPATLVQPVGSPLSLECTVEGTSNPNLYWYRQAAGRGLQLLFYSVGIGQISSEVPQNLSASRPQDRQFILSSKKLLLSDSGFYLCAWSSLAGGNSPLHFGNGTRLTVT.